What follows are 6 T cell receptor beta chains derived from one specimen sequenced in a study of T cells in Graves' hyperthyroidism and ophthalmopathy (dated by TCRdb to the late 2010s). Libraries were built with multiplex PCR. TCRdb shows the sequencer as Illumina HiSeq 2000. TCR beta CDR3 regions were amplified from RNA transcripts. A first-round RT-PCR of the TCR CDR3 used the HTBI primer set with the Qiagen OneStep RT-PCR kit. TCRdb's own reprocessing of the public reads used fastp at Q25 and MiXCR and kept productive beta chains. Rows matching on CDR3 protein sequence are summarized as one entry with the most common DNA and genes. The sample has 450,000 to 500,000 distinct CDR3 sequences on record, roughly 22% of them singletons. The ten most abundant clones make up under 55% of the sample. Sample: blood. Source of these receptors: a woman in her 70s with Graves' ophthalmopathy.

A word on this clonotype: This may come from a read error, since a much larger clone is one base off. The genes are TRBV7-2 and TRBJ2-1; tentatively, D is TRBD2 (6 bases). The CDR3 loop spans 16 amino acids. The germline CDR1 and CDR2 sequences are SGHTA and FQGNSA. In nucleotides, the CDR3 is TGTGCCAGCAGCTTAGCGGGAGGCAGCTCCTACAATGAGCAGTCCTTC. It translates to CASSLAGGSSYNEQSF.

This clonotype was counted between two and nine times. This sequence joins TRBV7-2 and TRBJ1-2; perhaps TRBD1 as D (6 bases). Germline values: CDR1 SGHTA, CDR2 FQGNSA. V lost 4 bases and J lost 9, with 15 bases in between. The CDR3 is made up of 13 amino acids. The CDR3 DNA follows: TGTGCCAGCAGCTCGCGAGGGACATTTAGCTACACCTTC. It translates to CASSSRGTFSYTF.

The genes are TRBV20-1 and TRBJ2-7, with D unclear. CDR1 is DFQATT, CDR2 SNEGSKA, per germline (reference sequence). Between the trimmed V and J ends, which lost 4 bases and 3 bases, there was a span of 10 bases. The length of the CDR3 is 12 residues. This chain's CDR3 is CSATDIFYEQYF. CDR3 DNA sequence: TGCAGTGCTACCGACATTTTCTACGAGCAGTACTTC.

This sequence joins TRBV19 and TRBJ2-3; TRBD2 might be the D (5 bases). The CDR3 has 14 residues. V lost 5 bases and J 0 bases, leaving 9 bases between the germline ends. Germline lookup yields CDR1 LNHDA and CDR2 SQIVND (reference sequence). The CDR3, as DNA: TGTGCCAGTAGTGTGTTAGCGAGCACAGATACGCAGTATTTT. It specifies CASSVLASTDTQYF.

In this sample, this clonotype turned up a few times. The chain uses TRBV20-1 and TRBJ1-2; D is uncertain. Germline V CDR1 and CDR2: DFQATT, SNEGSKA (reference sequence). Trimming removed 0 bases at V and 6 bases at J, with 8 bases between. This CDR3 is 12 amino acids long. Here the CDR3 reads CSARDPRDGYTF. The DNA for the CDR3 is TGCAGTGCTAGAGATCCTCGCGATGGCTACACCTTC.

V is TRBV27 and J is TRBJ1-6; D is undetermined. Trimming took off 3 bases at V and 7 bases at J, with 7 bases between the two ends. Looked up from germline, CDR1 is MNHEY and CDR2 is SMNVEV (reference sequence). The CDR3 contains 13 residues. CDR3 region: CASSFGFNSPLHF. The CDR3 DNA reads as TGTGCCAGCAGTTTTGGGTTCAATTCACCCCTCCACTTT.